The sequence of this TCR beta chain was determined in a study of CD8 T cells in Susac syndrome. With V trimmed by 1 base and J by 0 bases, 5 bases remained unmatched. The germline V gene has CDR1 SGHDT and CDR2 YYEEEE. The CDR3 sequence is 18 residues long. Reverse transcription used roughly 0.45 to 1 ug RNA and random hexamers. A multiplex approach, immunoSEQ multiplex PCR, amplified TCR beta CDR3 across 54 Vbeta and 13 Jbeta. TCRdb reanalysed the immunoSEQ multiplex PCR reads using MiXCR and keeps one entry per CDR3 protein. The data contain more than 100,000 distinct CDR3 sequences, about 95% of them singletons.

Sequencing was performed on CD4+ T cells from PBMCs. This clonotype originated in a human donor in good health. This chain uses TRBV5-6 with TRBJ2-2, with 11 bases that match TRBD2. The CDR3 sequence: CASSLPGLAVTNTGELFF. The CDR3, as DNA: TGTGCCAGCAGCTTGCCGGGACTAGCGGTGACGAACACCGGGGAGCTGTTTTTT.